The 24 T cell receptor beta chains given below trace back to one sample, sequenced in a study of blood T cell repertoires in COVID-19. TCRdb's table, derived via immunoSEQ multiplex PCR, lists solely in-frame clones and lacks some. The repertoire holds about 73,000 clones, with approximately 80% as singletons. Sequences were obtained from peripheral blood. Receptors were obtained from a man at least 80 years old with active or convalescent COVID-19.

This clone was seen a few times. V is TRBV10-3 and J is TRBJ1-1; 11 positions agree with TRBD1. The junction had 6 bases not matched to a gene; V was cut back by 4 bases and J by 5 bases. The CDR3 length is 15 residues. CDR1 is ENHRY and CDR2 is SYGVKD in the germline V gene. CDR3 DNA sequence: TGTGCCATCAGTGCCCTGGGACAGGGGGAGACTGAAGCTTTCTTT. This codes for CAISALGQGETEAFF.

This sequence joins TRBV3-1 (or the pseudogene TRBV3-2) and TRBJ2-1; 8 nucleotides line up with TRBD2. This CDR3 comprises 14 residues. Per the germline V gene, CDR1 is LGHDT and CDR2 is YNNKEL (reference sequence). J lost 8 bases, V lost 4 bases, and 7 bases had no gene match. This CDR3 is CASSLRASGYEQFF. CDR3 nucleotides: TGTGCCAGCAGCCTTAGGGCTAGCGGGTATGAGCAGTTCTTC.

The V and J genes are TRBV11-2 and TRBJ1-1; maybe TRBD1 (6 bases). CDR1 and CDR2 (germline): SGHAT, FQNNGV. V was cut by 5 bases and J by 4 bases, with 14 bases left in between. The CDR3 sequence is 14 residues long. The CDR3 coding sequence is TGTGCCAGCAGCCTAATACAGGGTAGCACTGAAGCTTTCTTT. Amino acid sequence: CASSLIQGSTEAFF.

The chain has TRBV27 and TRBJ2-2; D gene ambiguous. Germline values: CDR1 MNHEY, CDR2 SMNVEV (reference sequence). The ends were cut back, 3 bases at V and 8 bases at J, with 13 bases in the middle. The CDR3 spans 14 residues. The CDR3 loop reads CASSFDAERGELFF. CDR3 nucleotides: TGTGCCAGCAGTTTTGACGCCGAGAGGGGGGAGCTGTTTTTT.

The chain combines TRBV5-1 with TRBJ1-1; D might be TRBD1 (6 bases). The CDR3 sequence is 16 residues long. Germline CDR1 is SGHRS and CDR2 is YFSETQ. The germline V and J ends were trimmed by 3 bases and 1 base, with 16 bases remaining between them. The CDR3 DNA reads TGCGCCAGCAGCTCTCGGGAGGGGGGGTGGAACACTGAAGCTTTCTTT. This codes for CASSSREGGWNTEAFF.

The chain carries TRBV27 and TRBJ2-1; perhaps TRBD2 as D (6 bases). Germline-derived CDR1 and CDR2 are MNHEY and SMNVEV (reference sequence). The CDR3 runs to 13 residues. The V end lost 2 bases, the J end lost 13 bases, and 15 bases lay between the germline ends. The CDR3 sequence is CASSLPGTPIQFF. The CDR3 bases are TGTGCCAGCAGTTTACCGGGGACTCCGATACAGTTCTTC.

This chain uses TRBV30 with TRBJ2-7; the D gene is possibly TRBD1 (5 bases). The germline gives CDR1 GTSNPN, CDR2 SVGIG (reference sequence). V was clipped by 1 base and J by 6 bases, with 16 bases between them. There are 14 residues in the CDR3. The CDR3 loop is CAWSAGAPLGEQYF. The CDR3 DNA follows: TGTGCCTGGAGTGCTGGGGCCCCTCTTGGCGAGCAGTACTTC. The full variable domain, completed using reference TRBV30 and TRBJ2-7, is SQTIHQWPATLVQPVGSPLSLECTVEGTSNPNLYWYRQAAGRGLQLLFYSVGIGQISSEVPQNLSASRPQDRQFILSSKKLLLSDSGFYLCAWSAGAPLGEQYFGPGTRLTVT.

This sequence joins TRBV4-1 and TRBJ2-3, with TRBD2 matching over 11 bases. The CDR3 has 17 residues. The V gene end was trimmed by 3 bases and the J gene end by 0 bases; junction bases not matched to a gene: 5. CDR1 and CDR2 (germline): MGHRA, YSYEKL. The DNA for the CDR3 is TGCGCCAGCAGCCAGGAGAGACTAGCGGGGAGCACAGATACGCAGTATTTT. Protein sequence: CASSQERLAGSTDTQYF.

This clone was observed a handful of times. The chain is built from TRBV3-1 (or the pseudogene TRBV3-2) and TRBJ2-5; the match to TRBD2 covers 8 bases. With 0 bases clipped from V and 5 bases from J, the junction kept 8 bases outside the gene matches. CDR3 length: 16 amino acids. CDR1 and CDR2 from the germline V gene are LGHDT and YNNKEL (reference sequence). CDR3 sequence: CASSQDLTGGQETQYF. DNA for the CDR3: TGTGCCAGCAGCCAAGATCTAACGGGGGGGCAGGAGACCCAGTACTTC.

This clone turned up a few times. The V call is TRBV6-5, the J call TRBJ2-2, with D unresolved. Trimming shortened V by 2 bases and J by 5 bases, and 3 bases separated the two germline ends. In germline, CDR1 is MNHEY, CDR2 SVGAGI. The length of the CDR3 is 12 residues. The CDR3 region is CASSYRTGELFF. CDR3 sequence (DNA): TGTGCCAGCAGTTACCGGACCGGGGAGCTGTTTTTT.

The V and J genes are TRBV5-1 and TRBJ2-1; 16 bases agree with TRBD2. V gave up 4 bases and J gave up 4 bases; unmatched junction bases: 5. Germline CDR1 is SGHRS and CDR2 is YFSETQ. CDR3 length: 17 amino acids. This CDR3 is CASSTGTSGGAYNEQFF. Written as DNA, the CDR3 is TGCGCCAGCAGCACCGGGACTAGCGGGGGGGCTTACAATGAGCAGTTCTTC.

This chain uses TRBV19 with TRBJ2-2; the D gene is possibly TRBD1 (7 bases). V shed 5 bases and J shed 0 bases, with 10 bases lying between them. Germline CDR1 and CDR2: LNHDA and SQIVND (reference sequence). This CDR3 region has 15 residues. The CDR3 region is CASSAGQTNTGELFF. CDR3 in DNA: TGTGCCAGTAGTGCGGGACAGACGAACACCGGGGAGCTGTTTTTT.

The gene calls are TRBV1 and TRBJ2-1; TRBD2, the table's D call, was not compared with the DNA. TRBV1 is a recognized pseudogene. This CDR3 region has 17 residues. For the CDR3, the DNA is TGCACCAGCAGCCGACCCGGGGGAGTACGGACCTACAATGAGCAGTTCTTC. Protein: CTSSRPGGVRTYNEQFF.

This clone was counted only a few times. The gene calls are TRBV5-1 and TRBJ1-4; D is ambiguous. This CDR3 spans 14 amino acids. The germline V gene has CDR1 SGHRS and CDR2 YFSETQ. Trimming removed 4 bases from V and 6 bases from J, with 13 bases in between. The CDR3 DNA reads TGCGCCAGCAGCCTGTACAGAGCGGATGAAAAACTGTTTTTT. Amino acids: CASSLYRADEKLFF.

This chain uses TRBV5-1 with TRBJ2-2, with TRBD2 matching 7 bases. The CDR3 runs 14 residues. V lost 4 bases to trimming and J lost 4 bases; unmatched junction nucleotides: 4. Germline V CDR1 and CDR2: SGHRS, YFSETQ. CDR3 sequence (DNA): TGCGCCAGCAGCGGCGGGGGACTCACCGGGGAGCTGTTTTTT. The encoded protein is CASSGGGLTGELFF. The full variable domain, completed using reference TRBV5-1 and TRBJ2-2, is KAGVTQTPRYLIKTRGQQVTLSCSPISGHRSVSWYQQTPGQGLQFLFEYFSETQRNKGNFPGRFSGRQFSNSRSEMNVSTLELGDSALYLCASSGGGLTGELFFGEGSRLTVL.

This chain links TRBV7-2 with TRBJ2-3, with 10 nucleotides matching TRBD1. The germline V gene encodes CDR1 SGHTA and CDR2 FQGNSA. V dropped 0 bases and J dropped 3; count of bases not matched to a gene: 0. This CDR3 comprises 15 residues. CDR3 in DNA: TGTGCCAGCAGCTTAGCGGACAGGGGGACAGATACGCAGTATTTT. The encoded protein is CASSLADRGTDTQYF.

The CDR3 reads CASSMGGRGPDTQYF. The CDR3, as DNA: TGTGCCAGTAGTATGGGGGGGCGGGGCCCAGATACGCAGTATTTT. The chain recombines TRBV19 with TRBJ2-3, with a weak D call TRBD2 (7 bases). The germline V gene encodes CDR1 LNHDA and CDR2 SQIVND (reference sequence). This CDR3 has 15 residues. V gave up 3 bases and J gave up 4 bases, with 14 bases separating them.

The rearrangement links TRBV12-3 or TRBV12-4 to TRBJ1-1, with D maybe TRBD1 (6 bases). The V gene lost 8 bases and the J gene lost 2 bases, with 9 bases spanning the gap. The CDR3 is made up of 12 amino acids. This CDR3 reads CASARGNTEAFF. The CDR3 DNA reads as TGTGCCAGCGCCAGGGGAAACACTGAAGCTTTCTTT.

This chain joins TRBV9 and TRBJ1-4; D gene ambiguous. CDR3 length: 20 residues. V was trimmed by 8 bases and J by 2 bases, leaving 31 bases between them. Looked up from germline, CDR1 is SGDLS and CDR2 is YYNGEE. The chain's CDR3 is CARHSPSVGSGNPTNEKLFF. The CDR3 DNA is TGTGCCAGACACTCTCCCTCGGTGGGTTCGGGGAACCCCACTAATGAAAAACTGTTTTTT.

This clone was seen more than once but under ten times. The V call is TRBV11-3, the J call TRBJ2-2; a possible D gene is TRBD2 (5 bases). The germline V gene has CDR1 SGHNT and CDR2 YENEEA. Trimming took 5 bases from V and 5 from J, leaving 9 bases between them. This CDR3 contains 13 residues. As DNA, the CDR3 is TGTGCCAGCAGCCGGGGAAGGACCGGGGAGCTGTTTTTT. Translation gives CASSRGRTGELFF. Drawing the rest from reference TRBV11-3 and TRBJ2-2, the complete variable domain is EAGVVQSPRYKIIEKKQPVAFWCNPISGHNTLYWYLQNLGQGPELLIRYENEEAVDDSQLPKDRFSAERLKGVDSTLKIQPAELGDSAVYLCASSRGRTGELFFGEGSRLTVL.

V gene TRBV9 combines with J gene TRBJ1-1, with 9 bases fitting TRBD1. The V gene's germline CDR1 is SGDLS and CDR2 YYNGEE. Trimming cost V 6 bases and J 1 base; bases outside gene matches: 4. CDR3 length: 14 residues. CDR3 in amino acids: CASTPGQGNTEAFF. For the CDR3, the DNA is TGTGCCAGCACCCCGGGACAGGGGAACACTGAAGCTTTCTTT.

This clone was found once. The chain couples TRBV27 to TRBJ2-2; the match to TRBD1 covers 8 bases. Germline V gene sequence: CDR1 MNHEY, CDR2 SMNVEV (reference sequence). This CDR3 comprises 15 residues. V trimming: 5 bases; J trimming: 6 bases; junction bases outside the gene matches: 8. The CDR3 nucleotides are TGTGCCAGCAGTCGTAGACAGGGGCCGGCCGGGGAGCTGTTTTTT. Translated, it gives CASSRRQGPAGELFF.

V is TRBV5-1 and J is TRBJ2-3, with D perhaps TRBD1 (5 bases). Trimming left V 3 bases short and J 3 bases short, with 11 bases between. Per germline, CDR1 SGHRS and CDR2 YFSETQ. This CDR3 is 14 amino acids long. The CDR3 nucleotides read TGCGCCAGCAGCTCAGTGGACACGACAGATACGCAGTATTTT. It encodes CASSSVDTTDTQYF.

The chain couples TRBV6-1 to TRBJ1-2, with 8 bases that match TRBD1. The V gene's germline CDR1 is MNHNS and CDR2 SASEGT. V was pared by 3 bases and J by 8 bases, with 11 bases of the junction left unmatched. The CDR3 totals 15 residues. The CDR3 DNA sequence: TGTGCCAGCAGTGATCCGACAGGGGTAATCGGGGGCTACACCTTC. This sequence encodes CASSDPTGVIGGYTF.